One T cell receptor (beta chain) is described in this entry. Its antigen is currently unknown. These data belong to a study of a mutant IDH1 vaccine in newly diagnosed glioma. Study results and limitations: The vaccine induced immune responses, and these occurred in approximately 93% of patients.

Generated by immunoSEQ multiplex PCR, the TCRdb table keeps only in-frame clones and is missing some. The sample has approximately 100,000 clones; about 90% are singletons. The V end was cut by 8 bases, the J end by 0 bases, with 11 bases between. This CDR3 spans 13 amino acids. Stated time point: baseline, week 1 (first vaccination visit). The treatment denotes: pre-vaccination baseline after standard-of-care therapy. The chain carries TRBV5-3 and TRBJ1-1; D is perhaps TRBD1 (6 bases). TRBV5-3 is placed among ORFs of uncertain function. This TCR came from a woman aged 45-65 years with glioma. The sample here was PBMCs, taken from a glioma patient treated with radiotherapy, temozolomide or both. The CDR3 loop is CASRKGVNTEAFF. The CDR3 region has the DNA TGTGCCAGCAGGAAGGGGGTGAACACTGAAGCTTTCTTT.